Listed below are T cell receptor beta chains from one sample, sequenced in a study of blood T cell repertoires in COVID-19. This table comes from immunoSEQ multiplex PCR, and its TCRdb copy is limited to in-frame clones, with some not included. The sample carries roughly 140,000 clones, 88% recorded once. Material: peripheral blood. The source of these receptors is a woman aged 45-60 years with acute or convalescent COVID-19. The CDR3 runs from the conserved cysteine through the conserved F or W. Fields, in order: J gene, V gene, CDR3 length, D gene, clone size, CDR3 protein, CDR3 DNA. D genes are given only for firm matches. A clone size is listed for some rows: how often the clone was seen (once, few, many), or a class if it is expanded.

>TRBJ2-5|TRBV3-1/TRBV3-2|15|.|.
CASSYLRTVQETQYF
TGTGCCAGCAGCTACCTGCGGACTGTCCAAGAGACCCAGTACTTC
>TRBJ2-3|TRBV5-4|14|.|.
CASSSQAPTDTQYF
TGTGCCAGCAGCTCACAGGCGCCCACAGATACGCAGTATTTT
>TRBJ1-1|TRBV11-1|13|.|.
CASSPLRDTEAFF
TGTGCCAGCAGCCCGCTGAGGGACACTGAAGCTTTCTTT
>TRBJ2-1|TRBV4-2|16|TRBD2|.
CASSQDQGLAGNEQFF
TGTGCCAGCAGCCAAGATCAGGGACTAGCGGGGAATGAGCAGTTCTTC
>TRBJ1-1|TRBV28|14|.|.
CASSFRRSNTEAFF
TGTGCCAGCAGTTTTCGTCGCAGTAACACTGAAGCTTTCTTT
>TRBJ1-3|TRBV27|15|.|few
CASSLRAGSGNTIYF
TGTGCCAGCAGTTTAAGGGCAGGGTCTGGAAACACCATATATTTT
>TRBJ1-2|TRBV5-1|14|TRBD1|.
CASSPEGQELRYTF
TGCGCCAGCAGCCCCGAGGGACAGGAGTTGCGCTACACCTTC
>TRBJ1-1|TRBV7-8|14|TRBD1|.
CASSLGGQGTEAFF
TGTGCCAGCAGCTTAGGGGGACAGGGCACTGAAGCTTTCTTT
>TRBJ2-1|TRBV5-1|15|.|.
CASSLEGSSYNEQFF
TGCGCCAGCAGCTTAGAGGGCAGCTCCTACAATGAGCAGTTCTTC
>TRBJ2-2|TRBV9|15|TRBD2|.
CASSATSGKKGELFF
TGTGCCAGCAGCGCCACTAGCGGGAAAAAGGGGGAGCTGTTTTTT
>TRBJ2-1|TRBV20-1|11|.|.
CSASSGHEQFF
TGCAGTGCTAGTTCTGGCCATGAGCAGTTCTTC
>TRBJ1-3|TRBV27|15|.|.
CASSFHGQSGNTIYF
TGTGCCAGCAGTTTCCACGGACAGTCTGGAAACACCATATATTTT
>TRBJ2-1|TRBV10-3|11|.|.
CAIRTGTEQFF
TGTGCCATCAGGACGGGGACAGAGCAGTTCTTC
>TRBJ2-5|TRBV5-4|16|TRBD1|.
CASSSSTGGALKTQYF
TGTGCCAGCAGCTCCTCGACAGGGGGAGCGTTAAAGACCCAGTACTTC
>TRBJ1-1|TRBV6-5|13|.|.
CASRGSGATEAFF
TGTGCCAGCAGGGGGTCAGGGGCGACTGAAGCTTTCTTT
>TRBJ2-6|TRBV3-1/TRBV3-2|19|.|.
CASSQVRDSLYSGANVLTF
TGTGCCAGCAGCCAAGTGAGGGACTCCTTATACTCTGGGGCCAACGTCCTGACTTTC
>TRBJ2-7|TRBV6-5|14|TRBD2|.
CASAAGANPEEQYF
TGTGCCAGCGCGGCGGGAGCCAACCCTGAAGAGCAGTACTTC
>TRBJ2-5|TRBV5-1|17|TRBD1|.
CASSPGAGGGLGETQYF
TGCGCCAGCAGCCCTGGAGCAGGGGGCGGGCTGGGGGAGACCCAGTACTTC
>TRBJ1-4|TRBV11-2|13|.|.
CASSPLSYEKLFF
TGTGCCAGCAGCCCCCTCAGTTATGAAAAACTGTTTTTT
>TRBJ1-3|TRBV18|16|TRBD1|once
CASSPPGQGFGNTIYF
TGTGCCAGCTCACCACCGGGACAGGGTTTTGGAAACACCATATATTTT
>TRBJ1-1|TRBV3-1/TRBV3-2|16|.|.
CASSQTVKWGGTEAFF
TGTGCCAGCAGCCAGACAGTAAAGTGGGGGGGAACTGAAGCTTTCTTT
>TRBJ2-1|TRBV12-3/TRBV12-4|11|.|.
CASTRNNEQFF
TGTGCCAGCACGAGGAACAATGAGCAGTTCTTC
>TRBJ2-3|TRBV27|15|TRBD2|.
CASGALAGSTDTQYF
TGTGCCAGCGGGGCCTTAGCGGGGAGCACAGATACGCAGTATTTT
>TRBJ2-5|TRBV14|14|.|.
CASSQTTRSETQYF
TGTGCCAGCAGCCAAACGACTAGATCCGAGACCCAGTACTTC
>TRBJ2-2|TRBV7-9|15|TRBD2|.
CASSPLRGGPRELFF
TGTGCCAGCTCCCCTCTGCGGGGGGGCCCGAGGGAGCTGTTTTTT
>TRBJ1-2|TRBV19|14|.|.
CASSMQKGWYGYTF
TGTGCCAGTAGTATGCAGAAGGGGTGGTATGGCTACACCTTC
>TRBJ2-2|TRBV5-1|17|TRBD2|.
CASSSTLAGGNTGELFF
TGCGCCAGCAGCTCGACGTTAGCGGGAGGGAACACCGGGGAGCTGTTTTTT
>TRBJ2-2|TRBV7-9|14|.|once
CASSFLDVAGELFF
TGTGCCAGCAGCTTCCTAGATGTGGCCGGGGAGCTGTTTTTT
>TRBJ1-2|TRBV11-2|14|TRBD1|once
CASSLGGTADGYTF
TGTGCCAGCAGCTTAGGGGGGACAGCGGATGGCTACACCTTC
>TRBJ1-2|TRBV28|9|.|.
CASSPPCTF
TGTGCCAGCAGTCCCCCGTGTACCTTC
>TRBJ1-2|TRBV4-1|14|.|once
CASSQATGNYGYTF
TGCGCCAGCAGCCAAGCCACGGGGAACTATGGCTACACCTTC
>TRBJ1-1|TRBV6-5|13|.|.
CASRATGHTEAFF
TGTGCCAGCCGAGCTACAGGGCACACTGAAGCTTTCTTT
>TRBJ2-1|TRBV11-2|17|.|.
CASSPNLANSHYNEQFF
TGTGCCAGCAGCCCAAACCTAGCGAACTCCCACTACAATGAGCAGTTCTTC
>TRBJ1-2|TRBV15|15|TRBD1|.
CATSRDPRDSGDYTF
TGTGCCACCAGCAGAGATCCGAGGGACAGCGGAGACTACACCTTC
>TRBJ2-1|TRBV11-3|16|TRBD1|few
CASSLRQGFATHEQFF
TGTGCCAGCAGCTTACGACAGGGTTTCGCAACCCATGAGCAGTTCTTC
>TRBJ1-3|TRBV5-1|15|.|.
CASKPGDSSGNTIYF
TGCGCCAGCAAACCGGGGGATAGCTCTGGAAACACCATATATTTT
>TRBJ1-1|TRBV10-3|15|.|.
CAISESGRVNTEAFF
TGTGCCATCAGTGAGTCGGGCAGGGTTAACACTGAAGCTTTCTTT
>TRBJ2-5|TRBV7-7|13|.|.
CASSFRVQETQYF
TGTGCTAGCAGCTTCAGGGTACAAGAGACCCAGTACTTC
>TRBJ1-5|TRBV28|15|TRBD1|.
CASRTGQGRNQPQHF
TGTGCCAGCAGAACCGGACAGGGACGGAATCAGCCCCAGCATTTT
>TRBJ2-7|TRBV5-1|16|TRBD2|.
CASSPWVAGNSYEQYF
TGCGCCAGCAGCCCCTGGGTAGCGGGAAACTCCTACGAGCAGTACTTC
>TRBJ2-7|TRBV9|14|.|.
CASSVAGFRDEQYF
TGTGCCAGCAGCGTAGCCGGATTTCGGGACGAGCAGTACTTC
>TRBJ2-5|TRBV7-9|15|TRBD1|.
CASSLRQGVQETQYF
TGTGCCAGCAGCTTAAGACAGGGGGTCCAAGAGACCCAGTACTTC
>TRBJ2-7|TRBV6-5|15|TRBD2|.
CASSRTSGGFYEQYF
TGTGCCAGCAGTAGGACTAGCGGGGGGTTCTACGAGCAGTACTTC
>TRBJ1-5|TRBV4-1|16|TRBD1|.
CASSQVGTGANQPQHF
TGCGCCAGCAGCCAAGTTGGGACAGGGGCAAATCAGCCCCAGCATTTT
>TRBJ2-1|TRBV6-2/TRBV6-3|12|.|once
CASSSNHNEQFF
TGTGCCAGCAGTTCTAACCACAATGAGCAGTTCTTC
>TRBJ1-2|TRBV29-1|17|TRBD1|.
CSVVWARTGLPYYGYTF
TGCAGCGTTGTGTGGGCGCGGACAGGATTGCCATACTATGGCTACACCTTC
>TRBJ1-1|TRBV7-9|17|.|.
CASSLGVQVTMNTEAFF
TGTGCCAGCAGCTTAGGCGTACAGGTCACCATGAACACTGAAGCTTTCTTT
>TRBJ1-2|TRBV27|14|TRBD1|.
CASSPSGQGYGYTF
TGTGCCAGCAGTCCCTCGGGACAGGGCTATGGCTACACCTTC
>TRBJ1-2|TRBV7-9|13|TRBD1|.
CASSFGTVYGYTF
TGTGCCAGCAGCTTTGGGACAGTCTATGGCTACACCTTC
>TRBJ1-1|TRBV18|14|.|.
CASSLTQENTEAFF
TGTGCCAGCTCACTTACACAGGAGAACACTGAAGCTTTCTTT
>TRBJ1-5|TRBV24-1|17|TRBD1|.
CATSDSSAQGARQPQHF
TGTGCCACCAGTGATTCATCAGCCCAGGGGGCGCGACAGCCCCAGCATTTT
>TRBJ1-6|TRBV28|16|.|.
CASSVRLGAYNSPLHF
TGTGCCAGCAGTGTTCGCCTAGGGGCCTATAATTCACCCCTCCACTTT
>TRBJ1-2|TRBV19|16|TRBD1|.
CASSTSGQGRVYGYTF
TGTGCCAGTAGTACCTCGGGACAGGGTAGGGTCTATGGCTACACCTTC
>TRBJ2-7|TRBV5-1|14|TRBD1|.
CASSSGQGTYEQYF
TGCGCCAGCAGCTCAGGACAGGGAACCTACGAGCAGTACTTC
>TRBJ1-5|TRBV6-5|13|TRBD1|.
CASSVQGDQPQHF
TGTGCCAGCAGCGTCCAGGGGGATCAGCCCCAGCATTTT
>TRBJ2-2|TRBV9|17|TRBD2|.
CASSVESFSGYTGELFF
TGTGCCAGCAGCGTCGAAAGTTTTAGCGGGTACACCGGGGAGCTGTTTTTT
>TRBJ2-7|TRBV6-2/TRBV6-3|16|TRBD2|once
CASSPAMWRGSYEQYF
TGTGCCAGCAGTCCCGCCATGTGGCGGGGGAGCTACGAGCAGTACTTC
>TRBJ2-5|TRBV2|12|.|.
CASSGSGETQYF
TGTGCCAGCAGTGGGTCCGGAGAGACCCAGTACTTC
>TRBJ2-5|TRBV19|16|TRBD1|.
CASSRSGTGARETQYF
TGTGCCAGTAGTCGATCCGGGACAGGGGCCCGAGAGACCCAGTACTTC
>TRBJ1-3|TRBV19|19|TRBD1|once
CASSPGQGNFGSSGNTIYF
TGTGCCAGTAGTCCGGGACAGGGAAATTTTGGGTCCTCTGGAAACACCATATATTTT